This paragraph covers one T cell receptor (beta chain) sequence. These data come from a study of blood T cell repertoires in COVID-19. Looking at the study overall: From T cells, B-cell-depleted T cells, or PBMCs came the material, which was cDNA or gDNA.

The CDR3 runs to 14 residues. V lost 3 bases, J lost 4 bases, and 12 bases lay in between. CDR1 and CDR2 from the germline V gene are SGHVS and FQNEAQ. Some clones are missing from TCRdb's copy, which holds only in-frame ones; the method was immunoSEQ multiplex PCR. Of 40,000 to 55,000 clones in the sample, approximately 80% were seen once. This TCR was recovered from a man in his 70s with acute or convalescent COVID-19. The V call is TRBV7-8, the J call TRBJ1-2; TRBD1 might be the D (6 bases). Sequences were obtained from peripheral blood. CDR3 sequence: CASSLVGGGYGYTF. CDR3 sequence (DNA): TGTGCCAGCAGCTTGGTGGGAGGGGGCTATGGCTACACCTTC.